These T cell receptor beta chains were read from a single sample in a study of patients and donors after allogeneic stem cell transplantation. TCRdb reanalysed the RT-PCR reads using MiXCR and keeps one entry per CDR3 protein. This sample has 390,000 or so distinct CDR3 sequences, with 16% found just once. Source material: blood, either unsorted or a sorted T cell fraction (not recorded which). The receptors were gathered from a human donor who was either an allogeneic HSCT recipient or a stem cell or donor lymphocyte infusion donor (not recorded which). It is not recorded whose cells these are; they may come from a transplant donor. CDR3s include the opening cysteine and the closing phenylalanine or tryptophan. The D gene is left open where the match is weak. Clone size is given for some rows only: seen once, a few or many times, or a class if the clone is expanded.

>-|-|TRBV4-1|TRBJ2-7
CASSQDRQLDEQYF
TGCGCCAGCAGCCAAGATCGCCAACTTGACGAGCAGTACTTC
>few|TRBD1|TRBV7-9|TRBJ1-4
CASSSWDRQNEKLFF
TGTGCCAGCAGCTCTTGGGACAGGCAGAATGAAAAACTGTTTTTT
>few|-|TRBV24-1|TRBJ2-7
CATSDRTGEADEQYF
TGTGCCACCAGTGACCGAACAGGAGAAGCCGACGAGCAGTACTTC
>few|TRBD1|TRBV10-3|TRBJ1-1
CAISNRGRVPNTEAFF
TGTGCCATCAGTAACAGGGGGCGAGTCCCGAACACTGAAGCTTTCTTT
>few|-|TRBV6-1|TRBJ1-4
CASSRGQRGKLFF
TGTGCCAGCAGCCGCGGACAGAGGGGAAAACTGTTTTTT
>many|-|TRBV29-1|TRBJ1-2
CSGWTVNGYTF
TGCAGCGGATGGACAGTTAATGGCTACACCTTC
>few|-|TRBV6-5|TRBJ2-2
CASSYLGGTGELFF
TGTGCCAGCAGTTACCTCGGGGGTACCGGGGAGCTGTTTTTT
>few|TRBD1|TRBV18|TRBJ2-4
CASSPGTVAKNIQYF
TGTGCCAGCTCTCCCGGGACAGTAGCCAAAAACATTCAGTACTTC
>few|-|TRBV10-3|TRBJ2-5
CAISANTSSQTQYF
TGTGCCATCAGTGCTAATACTTCCTCGCAGACCCAGTACTTC
>-|-|TRBV4-1|TRBJ2-1
CASSQGSSEQFF
TGCGCCAGCAGCCAAGGATCCAGTGAGCAGTTCTTC
>-|-|TRBV7-9|TRBJ2-3
CASSLVGGVGTDTQYF
TGTGCCAGCAGCTTAGTGGGCGGAGTAGGGACAGATACGCAGTATTTT
>-|-|TRBV15|TRBJ1-4
CATSRVPNEKLFF
TGTGCCACCAGCAGAGTCCCGAATGAAAAACTGTTTTTT
>many|-|TRBV5-1|TRBJ1-2
CASSRLQGLNYGYTF
TGCGCCAGCAGCCGCCTCCAGGGTTTAAACTATGGCTACACCTTC
>-|-|TRBV2|TRBJ2-7
CASTQSGTYEQYF
TGTGCCAGCACTCAGTCAGGAACCTACGAGCAGTACTTC
>-|TRBD2|TRBV9|TRBJ2-7
CASSTGGGTMQQYF
TGTGCCAGCAGCACCGGGGGGGGGACAATGCAGCAGTACTTC
>few|TRBD2|TRBV9|TRBJ2-7
CASSVAGGYSYEQYF
TGTGCCAGCAGCGTAGCGGGGGGTTACTCCTACGAGCAGTACTTC
>few|TRBD2|TRBV19|TRBJ2-5
CASSVLAAPGETQYF
TGTGCCAGTAGTGTGCTAGCGGCCCCGGGTGAGACCCAGTACTTC
>-|-|TRBV5-1|TRBJ1-2
CASSLSFGGGYGYTF
TGCGCCAGCAGCCTATCCTTCGGAGGGGGCTATGGCTACACCTTC
>-|TRBD1|TRBV12-5|TRBJ2-3
CASGSRDRGCADTQYF
TGTGCTAGTGGTTCCCGGGACAGGGGGTGCGCAGATACGCAGTATTTT
>few|TRBD2|TRBV7-9|TRBJ2-7
CASSLPGGSYEQYF
TGTGCCAGCAGCTTGCCGGGGGGCTCCTACGAGCAGTACTTC
>-|-|TRBV15|TRBJ1-5
CATSREKGGWQPQHF
TGTGCCACCAGCAGAGAGAAGGGGGGCTGGCAGCCCCAGCATTTT
>-|-|TRBV5-1|TRBJ1-1
CASSLVAGRNTEAFF
TGCGCCAGCAGCTTGGTAGCAGGGCGGAACACTGAAGCTTTCTTT
>-|-|TRBV5-5|TRBJ2-1
CASSLQDTSYNEQFF
TGTGCCAGCAGCTTGCAGGACACCTCCTACAATGAGCAGTTCTTC
>-|TRBD1|TRBV7-3|TRBJ1-2
CASSSTGQGNSYGYTF
TGTGCCAGCAGCTCCACCGGACAGGGGAATTCCTATGGCTACACCTTC
>few|-|TRBV5-1|TRBJ2-7
CASSINRALGEYEQYF
TGCGCCAGCAGCATCAACAGGGCCCTGGGGGAGTACGAGCAGTACTTC
>few|TRBD2|TRBV9|TRBJ2-7
CASSKLAGGPLEQYF
TGTGCCAGCAGCAAGCTAGCGGGAGGACCCCTCGAGCAGTACTTC
>many|-|TRBV7-7|TRBJ2-1
CASSLMGGKEQFF
TGTGCTAGCAGCTTAATGGGGGGTAAAGAGCAGTTCTTC
>once|TRBD1|TRBV27|TRBJ1-2
CASSLWGKGGGYGYTF
TGTGCCAGCAGTTTATGGGGGAAAGGGGGCGGCTATGGCTACACCTTC
>-|-|TRBV5-1|TRBJ2-7
CASSLLAGTTYEQYF
TGCGCCAGCAGCTTGCTGGCGGGGACGACCTACGAGCAGTACTTC
>-|-|TRBV5-1|TRBJ2-2
CASSQGTGSGTGELFF
TGCGCCAGCAGCCAAGGAACAGGGTCGGGCACCGGGGAGCTGTTTTTT
>-|-|TRBV11-2|TRBJ1-6
CASSSGTSNSPLHF
TGTGCCAGCAGCTCCGGGACGTCTAATTCACCCCTCCACTTT
>few|-|TRBV27|TRBJ1-6
CASSRHRGSYNSPLHF
TGTGCCAGCAGCCGCCACCGAGGCTCCTATAATTCACCCCTCCACTTT
>-|-|TRBV4-3|TRBJ2-1
CASSQSGPGYNEQFF
TGCGCCAGCAGCCAATCGGGCCCGGGATACAATGAGCAGTTCTTC
>few|-|TRBV4-3|TRBJ1-2
CASSQERRLYGYTF
TGCGCCAGCAGCCAAGAGCGAAGGCTGTATGGCTACACCTTC
>many|-|TRBV5-1|TRBJ2-1
CASSGPLRGSLYNEQFF
TGCGCCAGCAGCGGGCCCCTCCGGGGGAGCCTGTACAATGAGCAGTTCTTC
>few|-|TRBV5-1|TRBJ2-7
CASRPTGRYEQYF
TGCGCCAGCAGACCCACAGGGAGGTACGAGCAGTACTTC
>-|TRBD1|TRBV10-3|TRBJ1-2
CAIIPGQGVGGYTF
TGTGCCATCATCCCGGGACAGGGTGTTGGTGGCTACACCTTC
>-|TRBD2|TRBV3-1|TRBJ2-4
CASSHRGAGGRGIQYF
TGTGCCAGCAGCCATCGTGGGGCGGGAGGTAGGGGCATTCAGTACTTC
>-|TRBD1|TRBV7-2|TRBJ2-1
CASSKTGTGHNEQFF
TGTGCCAGCAGCAAAACCGGGACAGGGCACAATGAGCAGTTCTTC
>few|-|TRBV7-6|TRBJ2-1
CASSFNDEQFF
TGTGCCAGCAGCTTTAATGATGAGCAGTTCTTC
>few|TRBD2|TRBV7-9|TRBJ2-1
CASSLIGLAGNEQFF
TGTGCCAGCAGCTTAATAGGACTAGCGGGGAATGAGCAGTTCTTC
>many|TRBD2|TRBV27|TRBJ2-7
CASSLEAGAYEQYF
TGTGCCAGCAGTTTAGAAGCGGGAGCCTACGAGCAGTACTTC
>many|TRBD1|TRBV29-1|TRBJ2-4
CSVVRTQGEDKNIQYF
TGCAGCGTTGTGCGGACACAGGGGGAGGACAAAAACATTCAGTACTTC
>few|TRBD1|TRBV3-1|TRBJ2-7
CASSQAGGLARQGPYEQYF
TGTGCCAGCAGCCAAGCCGGGGGCCTGGCGCGACAGGGGCCCTACGAGCAGTACTTC
>few|TRBD1|TRBV2|TRBJ1-5
CASRQGVSNQPQHF
TGTGCCAGCAGACAGGGGGTGAGCAATCAGCCCCAGCATTTT
>-|-|TRBV5-6|TRBJ1-1
CASSWRDRAEAFF
TGTGCCAGCAGTTGGAGGGATAGGGCTGAAGCTTTCTTT
>few|TRBD2|TRBV4-1|TRBJ2-5
CASSQGESSGRRETQYF
TGCGCCAGCAGCCAAGGGGAGTCTAGCGGGAGGAGAGAGACCCAGTACTTC
>many|-|TRBV3-1|TRBJ1-3
CASRPRGSGNTIYF
TGTGCCAGCAGGCCGAGGGGCTCTGGAAACACCATATATTTT
>-|-|TRBV27|TRBJ2-1
CASSIDRDGYNEQFF
TGTGCCAGCAGTATCGACCGGGACGGATACAATGAGCAGTTCTTC
>-|-|TRBV20-1|TRBJ2-7
CSAASGLNSRYEQYF
TGCAGTGCTGCCTCAGGGTTAAACTCCCGTTACGAGCAGTACTTC
>-|TRBD2|TRBV20-1|TRBJ2-1
CSAEGLAPLSYNEQFF
TGCAGTGCAGAGGGACTAGCGCCCCTTTCCTACAATGAGCAGTTCTTC
>-|-|TRBV7-6|TRBJ1-1
CASSLVAGLNTEAFF
TGTGCCAGCAGCTTAGTGGCAGGTCTGAACACTGAAGCTTTCTTT
>few|-|TRBV7-2|TRBJ2-1
CASSPRFRQQFF
TGTGCCAGCAGCCCACGGTTTAGACAGCAGTTCTTC
>few|-|TRBV5-1|TRBJ1-6
CASTPGYGKYSPLHF
TGCGCCAGCACTCCGGGCTACGGGAAGTATTCACCCCTCCACTTT
>-|-|TRBV20-1|TRBJ2-5
CSASTDIQETQYF
TGCAGTGCCTCGACGGACATTCAAGAGACCCAGTACTTC
>many|TRBD1|TRBV4-1|TRBJ1-5
CASSLRDRRIYSNQPQHF
TGCGCCAGCAGCCTCCGGGACAGGCGAATTTATAGCAATCAGCCCCAGCATTTT
>-|-|TRBV20-1|TRBJ2-2
CSASRQAGELFF
TGCAGTGCATCCCGGCAGGCCGGGGAGCTGTTTTTT
>-|-|TRBV5-1|TRBJ2-5
CASSPRDKQETQYF
TGCGCCAGCAGCCCCCGGGACAAACAAGAGACCCAGTACTTC
>many|-|TRBV12-3/TRBV12-4|TRBJ1-5
CASRPGILQPQHF
TGTGCCAGCAGGCCAGGGATTCTCCAGCCCCAGCATTTT
>few|TRBD2|TRBV28|TRBJ2-1
CASTPGLAYNEQFF
TGTGCCAGCACCCCGGGACTAGCTTACAATGAGCAGTTCTTC